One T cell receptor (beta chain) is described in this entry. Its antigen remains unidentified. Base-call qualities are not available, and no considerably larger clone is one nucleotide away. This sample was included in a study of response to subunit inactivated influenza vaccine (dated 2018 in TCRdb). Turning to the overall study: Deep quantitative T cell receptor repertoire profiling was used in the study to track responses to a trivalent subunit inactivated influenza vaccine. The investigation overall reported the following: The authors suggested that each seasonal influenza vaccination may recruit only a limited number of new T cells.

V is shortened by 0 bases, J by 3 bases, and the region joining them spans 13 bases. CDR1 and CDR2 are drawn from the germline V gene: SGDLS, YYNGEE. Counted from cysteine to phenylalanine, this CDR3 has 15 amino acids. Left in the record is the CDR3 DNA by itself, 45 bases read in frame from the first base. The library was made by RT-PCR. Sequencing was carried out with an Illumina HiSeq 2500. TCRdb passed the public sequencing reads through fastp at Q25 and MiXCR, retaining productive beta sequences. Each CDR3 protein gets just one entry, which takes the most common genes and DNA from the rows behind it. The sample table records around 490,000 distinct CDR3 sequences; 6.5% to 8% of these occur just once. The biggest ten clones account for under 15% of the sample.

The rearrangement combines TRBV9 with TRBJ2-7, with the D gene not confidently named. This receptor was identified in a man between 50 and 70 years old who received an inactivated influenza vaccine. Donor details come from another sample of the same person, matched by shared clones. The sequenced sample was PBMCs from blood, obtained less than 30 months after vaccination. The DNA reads TGTGCCAGCAGCGTAGATAGGGCACCTCTCTACGAGCAGTACTTC. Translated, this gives CASSVDRAPLYEQYF. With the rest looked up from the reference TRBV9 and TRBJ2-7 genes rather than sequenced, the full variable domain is DSGVTQTPKHLITATGQRVTLRCSPRSGDLSVYWYQQSLDQGLQFLIQYYNGEERAKGNILERFSAQQFPDLHSELNLSSLELGDSALYFCASSVDRAPLYEQYFGPGTRLTVT.